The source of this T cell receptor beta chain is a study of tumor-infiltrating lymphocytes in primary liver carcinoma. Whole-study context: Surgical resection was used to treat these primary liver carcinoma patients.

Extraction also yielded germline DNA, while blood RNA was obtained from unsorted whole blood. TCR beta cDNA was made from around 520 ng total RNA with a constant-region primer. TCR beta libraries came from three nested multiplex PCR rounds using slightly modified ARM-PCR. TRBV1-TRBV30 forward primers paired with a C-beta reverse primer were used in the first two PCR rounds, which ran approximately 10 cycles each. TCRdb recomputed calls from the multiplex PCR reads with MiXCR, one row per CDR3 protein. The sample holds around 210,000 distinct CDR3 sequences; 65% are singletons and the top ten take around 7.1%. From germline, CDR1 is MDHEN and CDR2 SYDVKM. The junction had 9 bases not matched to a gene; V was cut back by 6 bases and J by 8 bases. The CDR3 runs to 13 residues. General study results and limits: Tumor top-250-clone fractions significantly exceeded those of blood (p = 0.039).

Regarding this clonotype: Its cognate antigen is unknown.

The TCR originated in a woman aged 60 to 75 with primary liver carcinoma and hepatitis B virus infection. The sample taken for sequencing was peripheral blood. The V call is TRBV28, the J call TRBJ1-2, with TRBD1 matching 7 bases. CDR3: CASRLSQGRGYTF. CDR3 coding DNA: TGTGCCAGCAGACTCTCACAGGGGAGGGGCTACACCTTC.